The 30 T cell receptor beta chains below were found in one sample sequenced in a study of T cell changes during pregnancy in multiple sclerosis. The assay was immunoSEQ multiplex PCR, and TCRdb's table has in-frame clones only and misses some. The sample yields about 69,000 clones, approximately 92% seen once. Sequenced material: peripheral blood, taken in the third trimester of pregnancy. The receptors come from a female donor in good health, enrolled as a control in a pregnancy study.

The chain combines TRBV9 with TRBJ2-1; 11 bases are a match to TRBD1. Germline CDR1 and CDR2: SGDLS and YYNGEE. This CDR3 contains 15 residues. J was trimmed by 4 bases and V by 3 bases; bases with no gene match: 3. DNA for the CDR3: TGTGCCAGCAGCGCGGACAGGGGGCGATACAATGAGCAGTTCTTC. It yields the protein CASSADRGRYNEQFF. Filled out from reference TRBV9 and TRBJ2-1, the complete variable domain reads DSGVTQTPKHLITATGQRVTLRCSPRSGDLSVYWYQQSLDQGLQFLIQYYNGEERAKGNILERFSAQQFPDLHSELNLSSLELGDSALYFCASSADRGRYNEQFFGPGTRLTVL.

The V call is TRBV30, the J call TRBJ1-5, with 9 bases fitting TRBD1. V shed 2 bases and J 2 bases; nucleotides not matched to a gene: 1. Per the germline V gene, CDR1 is GTSNPN and CDR2 is SVGIG (reference sequence). There are 14 residues in the CDR3. The CDR3: CAWSWTGGNQPQHF. The CDR3 DNA reads as TGTGCCTGGAGTTGGACAGGGGGCAATCAGCCCCAGCATTTT.

The chain recombines TRBV11-2 with TRBJ2-1; 12 bases align to TRBD2. Germline values: CDR1 SGHAT, CDR2 FQNNGV. The CDR3 has 16 residues. V lost 1 base to trimming and J lost 6 bases; unmatched junction nucleotides: 4. This CDR3 reads CASSLVASGRGNEQFF. The CDR3 DNA is TGTGCCAGCAGCTTAGTGGCTAGCGGGAGGGGCAATGAGCAGTTCTTC.

The J gene is TRBJ2-1, the V gene TRBV28; 10 positions agree with TRBD2. With 8 bases clipped from V and 0 bases from J, the junction kept 7 bases outside the gene matches. The CDR3 sequence is 16 residues long. Per germline, CDR1 MDHEN and CDR2 SYDVKM. For the CDR3, the DNA is TGTGCCAGCGTCGGACTAGCGGCGTTCTCCTACAATGAGCAGTTCTTC. It translates to CASVGLAAFSYNEQFF.

The rearrangement links TRBV27 to TRBJ2-7, with 10 bases matching TRBD2. The ends lost 3 bases at V and 6 bases at J; junction bases unmatched: 5. CDR3 length equals 14 residues. Looked up from germline, CDR1 is MNHEY and CDR2 is SMNVEV (reference sequence). The CDR3: CASSFISGRAEQYF. CDR3 coding DNA: TGTGCCAGCAGTTTTATAAGCGGGAGGGCCGAGCAGTACTTC.

The chain is built from TRBV18 and TRBJ2-1; no clear D gene. Trimming shortened V by 1 base and J by 9 bases, and 13 bases separated the two germline ends. Germline V gene data show CDR1 as KGHSH and CDR2 as LQKENI. CDR3 length: 14 amino acids. The DNA for the CDR3 is TGTGCCAGCTCACCACATACCCAACAACCTGAGCAGTTCTTC. This encodes CASSPHTQQPEQFF.

V usage is TRBV5-5 and J usage is TRBJ2-7; 8 bases align to TRBD1. This CDR3 comprises 14 residues. Trimming took 0 bases from V and 6 from J; bases not matched to a gene: 5. Per the germline V gene, CDR1 is SGHKS and CDR2 is YYEKEE (reference sequence). This CDR3 is CASSLDGTGREQYF. The DNA of the CDR3 is TGTGCCAGCAGCTTGGATGGGACAGGTCGCGAGCAGTACTTC.

This clone showed up just once. This chain joins TRBV6-1 and TRBJ2-7; TRBD2 aligns across 16 bases. Germline V gives CDR1 MNHNS, CDR2 SASEGT. This CDR3 is 17 amino acids long. The trim removed 3 bases at V and 6 bases at J, leaving 8 bases unmatched. CDR3: CASSEGLAGGPPVEQYF. CDR3 nucleotides: TGTGCCAGCAGTGAGGGACTAGCGGGAGGGCCCCCCGTCGAGCAGTACTTC.

V usage is TRBV7-6 and J usage is TRBJ2-1, with 7 bases identical to TRBD2. This CDR3 region has 15 residues. The junction had 4 bases not matched to a gene; V was cut back by 0 bases and J by 5 bases. Germline loops: CDR1 SGHVS, CDR2 FNYEAQ. The CDR3 nucleotides are TGTGCCAGCAGCTTAGCCGCGGGAGATAACAATGAGCAGTTCTTC. As protein: CASSLAAGDNNEQFF.

The chain links TRBV6-6 to TRBJ2-7; 11 positions agree with TRBD2. Trimming took 4 bases from V and 0 from J; bases not matched to a gene: 5. The CDR3 spans 16 residues. Germline CDR1 is MNHNY and CDR2 is SVGAGI (reference sequence). The CDR3 here is CASSSGLAGSSYEQYF. CDR3 coding DNA: TGTGCCAGCAGTTCCGGACTAGCGGGCAGCTCCTACGAGCAGTACTTC.

The chain recombines TRBV12-5 with TRBJ2-4; D is possibly TRBD2 (5 bases). V lost 10 bases and J lost 2, with 12 bases in between. The CDR3 contains 13 residues. The germline gives CDR1 LGHNT, CDR2 FRNRAP. CDR3 DNA: TGTGCTACTCTGACCGGGACCAAAAACATTCAGTACTTC. This encodes CATLTGTKNIQYF.

V and J are TRBV27 and TRBJ2-5; a weak D match, TRBD1 (6 bases). The ends were cut back, 8 bases at V and 5 bases at J, with 24 bases in the middle. Germline loops: CDR1 MNHEY, CDR2 SMNVEV (reference sequence). This CDR3 comprises 16 residues. The CDR3 DNA follows: TGTGCCAGCCGTCCCGGTAGACAGGAGAATTCGGAGACCCAGTACTTC. This gives the protein CASRPGRQENSETQYF.

The chain employs TRBV6-5 and TRBJ2-2; D unresolved. This CDR3 is built from 15 residues. V lost 6 bases to trimming and J lost 1 base, with 12 bases between them. Per germline, CDR1 MNHEY and CDR2 SVGAGI. CDR3 sequence: CASRSPGVNTGELFF. The CDR3 DNA sequence: TGTGCCAGCAGGAGCCCCGGAGTGAACACCGGGGAGCTGTTTTTT.

CDR3 in amino acids: CASSSYTANTEAFF. Here the CDR3 DNA reads TGTGCCAGCAGCTCTTACACAGCGAACACTGAAGCTTTCTTT. The gene calls are TRBV5-4 and TRBJ1-1; no firm D call. Germline assignment: CDR1 SGHNT and CDR2 YYREEE (reference sequence). This CDR3 has 14 residues. V was cut by 3 bases and J by 1 base, with 10 bases left in between.

This clone was counted once. V is TRBV5-1 and J is TRBJ2-2; maybe TRBD2 (6 bases). CDR3 length: 15 residues. With 0 bases removed from V and 2 bases from J, the gap between germline ends came to 8 bases. Germline CDR1 reads SGHRS; CDR2 reads YFSETQ. CDR3 sequence: CASSLGGTNTGELFF. CDR3 DNA: TGCGCCAGCAGCTTGGGAGGGACTAACACCGGGGAGCTGTTTTTT.

The chain couples TRBV30 to TRBJ2-3; TRBD1 might be the D (5 bases). The V end lost 2 bases, the J end lost 2 bases, and 8 bases lay between the germline ends. The CDR3 consists of 13 residues. Germline V gene sequence: CDR1 GTSNPN, CDR2 SVGIG (reference sequence). The CDR3 DNA is TGTGCCTGGAGTTTGGGGCACACAGATACGCAGTATTTT. Encoded protein: CAWSLGHTDTQYF. Variable domain in full (rest from reference TRBV30 and TRBJ2-3): SQTIHQWPATLVQPVGSPLSLECTVEGTSNPNLYWYRQAAGRGLQLLFYSVGIGQISSEVPQNLSASRPQDRQFILSSKKLLLSDSGFYLCAWSLGHTDTQYFGPGTRLTVL.

On this clone itself: The junction does not match germline at one end; this may be a read error. The chain links TRBV2 to TRBJ2-1, with D possibly matching TRBD2 (6 bases). This CDR3 spans 15 amino acids. Germline CDR1 reads SNHLY; CDR2 reads FYNNEI. DNA of the CDR3: TGTGCCAGAAGTGGGGCGGGGAGCTCCTACAATGAGCAGTTCTTC. It codes for CARSGAGSSYNEQFF.

V usage is TRBV6-6 and J usage is TRBJ1-2; D perhaps matches TRBD1 (6 bases). Germline lookup yields CDR1 MNHNY and CDR2 SVGAGI (reference sequence). V was trimmed by 2 bases and J by 8 bases, leaving 18 bases between them. This CDR3 is built from 15 residues. The CDR3 here is CASSYHIGGGGGYTF. The CDR3 nucleotides are TGTGCCAGCAGTTACCACATTGGGGGGGGCGGCGGCTACACCTTC.

The chain links TRBV7-8 to TRBJ1-2, with 9 bases lining up with TRBD1. CDR3 length: 16 residues. The trim removed 6 bases at V and 1 base at J, leaving 9 bases unmatched. CDR1 and CDR2 (germline): SGHVS, FQNEAQ. The CDR3 DNA reads TGTGCCAGCAGTTACAGGGGGCGCGGTATTAACTATGGCTACACCTTC. This translates into CASSYRGRGINYGYTF.

The chain's CDR3 is CASSLLAGGRDEQYF. The DNA of the CDR3 is TGCGCCAGCAGCTTACTAGCGGGGGGGCGGGACGAGCAGTACTTC. V usage is TRBV5-1 and J usage is TRBJ2-7, with 13 positions matching TRBD2. Germline values: CDR1 SGHRS, CDR2 YFSETQ. The CDR3 runs 15 residues. Trimming at V came to 2 bases and at J to 5 bases, leaving 4 bases not matched to a gene.

The chain recombines TRBV14 with TRBJ1-2; 7 bases fit TRBD1. Germline CDR1 SGHDN, CDR2 FVKESK. The trim removed 4 bases at V and 5 bases at J, leaving 7 bases unmatched. The CDR3 runs to 14 residues. CDR3 region: CASSPGQGVYGYTF. The DNA for the CDR3 is TGTGCCAGCAGCCCTGGGCAGGGGGTGTATGGCTACACCTTC.

In regard to this clone: The junction departs from germline at one end; a sequencing error may be responsible. The V and J genes are TRBV29-1 and TRBJ2-3; TRBD2 is a possible D gene (7 bases). Germline CDR1 reads SQVTM; CDR2 reads ANQGSEA. This CDR3 is 13 amino acids long. The CDR3 loop reads CSVVGGRTDTQYF. CDR3 DNA sequence: TGCAGCGTTGTCGGGGGGCGCACGGATACGCAGTATTTT.

This chain uses TRBV7-2 with TRBJ2-7, with TRBD1 as a possible D gene (5 bases). The CDR3 is made up of 16 amino acids. Germline assignment: CDR1 SGHTA and CDR2 FQGNSA. The germline V and J ends were trimmed by 1 base and 3 bases, with 16 bases remaining between them. The DNA for the CDR3 is TGTGCCAGCAGCTTAGGGACAACCGTACCCGTCTACGAGCAGTACTTC. Its translation is CASSLGTTVPVYEQYF.

V is TRBV2 and J is TRBJ2-3; unclear D gene. V was shortened by 5 bases and J by 0 bases, with 3 bases between the two germline ends. This CDR3 comprises 12 residues. CDR1 is SNHLY and CDR2 is FYNNEI in the germline V gene. Here the CDR3 reads CASSLSTDTQYF. DNA of the CDR3: TGTGCCAGCAGTCTGAGCACAGATACGCAGTATTTT.

This clone was found a few times. The chain joins TRBV2 to TRBJ1-6, with 9 bases lining up with TRBD1. The CDR3 is 13 residues long. CDR1 and CDR2 from the germline V gene are SNHLY and FYNNEI. The V segment lost 8 bases and the J segment 8 bases; nucleotides outside the gene matches: 4. The CDR3 coding sequence is TGTGCCAGCCACCGGGACAGGGATTCACCCCTCCACTTT. Translated, it gives CASHRDRDSPLHF.

This CDR3 is CASSFTGTTRTYEQYF. The CDR3 bases are TGTGCCAGCAGCTTCACCGGGACAACGAGAACCTACGAGCAGTACTTC. This chain connects TRBV11-2 to TRBJ2-7; perhaps TRBD1 as D (6 bases). Per germline, CDR1 SGHAT and CDR2 FQNNGV. This CDR3 is 16 amino acids long. With 3 bases removed from V and 2 bases from J, the gap between germline ends came to 17 bases.

This clone was seen just once. This chain connects TRBV16 to TRBJ1-5; D is ambiguous. The CDR3 has 14 residues. V dropped 0 bases and J dropped 7 bases, with 10 bases sitting between them. Per the germline V gene, CDR1 is KGHSY and CDR2 is FQNENV. DNA of the CDR3: TGTGCCAGCAGCCAATCGGGGTCGGGGCAGCCCCAGCATTTT. Protein: CASSQSGSGQPQHF.

This sequence joins TRBV5-6 and TRBJ1-1; tentative D call: TRBD1 (5 bases). The ends were cut back, 6 bases at V and 2 bases at J, with 11 bases in the middle. The V gene's germline CDR1 is SGHDT and CDR2 YYEEEE. The CDR3 is made up of 13 amino acids. CDR3 in DNA: TGTGCCAGCATGGGGCAGATCAACACTGAAGCTTTCTTT. It yields the protein CASMGQINTEAFF.

V and J are TRBV2 and TRBJ2-5; 7 bases fit TRBD2. This CDR3 spans 16 amino acids. CDR1 is SNHLY and CDR2 is FYNNEI in the germline V gene. The trim removed 7 bases at V and 4 bases at J, leaving 15 bases unmatched. CDR3 amino acids: CASTLSGLTGGETQYF. In DNA form, the CDR3 reads TGTGCCAGCACCCTAAGTGGATTAACGGGGGGAGAGACCCAGTACTTC.

The CDR3 protein is CASSLAQTGGNEQFF. The CDR3 DNA is TGCGCCAGCAGCTTGGCCCAAACAGGTGGCAATGAGCAGTTCTTC. V gene TRBV5-1 combines with J gene TRBJ2-1; D possibly corresponds to TRBD1 (5 bases). There are 15 residues in the CDR3. Germline lookup yields CDR1 SGHRS and CDR2 YFSETQ. Trimming removed 0 bases at V and 6 bases at J, with 13 bases between.